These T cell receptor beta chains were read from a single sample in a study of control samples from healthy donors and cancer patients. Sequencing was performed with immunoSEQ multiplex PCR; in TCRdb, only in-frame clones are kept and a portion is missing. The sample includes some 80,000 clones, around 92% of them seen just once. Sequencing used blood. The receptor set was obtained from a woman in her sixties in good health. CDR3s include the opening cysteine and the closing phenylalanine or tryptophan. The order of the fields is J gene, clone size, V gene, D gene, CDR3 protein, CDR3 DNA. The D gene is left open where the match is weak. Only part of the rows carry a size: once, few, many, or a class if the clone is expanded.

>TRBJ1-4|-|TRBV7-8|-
CASSLNFRAGNEKLFF
TGTGCCAGCAGCTTAAATTTTCGGGCGGGTAATGAAAAACTGTTTTTT
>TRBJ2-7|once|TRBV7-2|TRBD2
CASTGGYEQYF
TGTGCCAGCACCGGGGGGTACGAGCAGTACTTC
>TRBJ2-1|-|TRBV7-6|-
CASSLVWRKTDNEQFF
TGTGCCAGCAGCTTAGTGTGGCGCAAGACCGACAATGAGCAGTTCTTC
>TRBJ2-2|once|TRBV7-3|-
CASSLGGTPTQGELFF
TGTGCCAGCAGCTTGGGGGGTACCCCCACCCAGGGGGAGCTGTTTTTT
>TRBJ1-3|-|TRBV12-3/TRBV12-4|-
CASSLRRTNTIYF
TGTGCCAGCAGTTTGAGGCGGACGAACACCATATATTTT
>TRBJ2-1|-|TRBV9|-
CASSVDWGSYNEQFF
TGTGCCAGCAGCGTAGATTGGGGTAGCTACAATGAGCAGTTCTTC
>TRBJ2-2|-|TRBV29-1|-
CSVLGGTGELFF
TGCAGCGTTCTCGGGGGAACCGGGGAGCTGTTTTTT
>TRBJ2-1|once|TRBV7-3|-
CASSLASPSTYNEQFF
TGTGCCAGCAGCTTAGCGTCGCCCTCTACCTACAATGAGCAGTTCTTC
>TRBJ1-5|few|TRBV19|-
CASSISMRQPQHF
TGTGCCAGTAGTATTAGTATGAGGCAGCCCCAGCATTTT
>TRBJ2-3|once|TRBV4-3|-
CASSQAAGRHTQYF
TGCGCCAGCAGCCAAGCGGCAGGGAGGCATACGCAGTATTTT
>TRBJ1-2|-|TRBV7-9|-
CASSGDAVYGYTF
TGTGCCAGCTCGGGGGACGCAGTCTATGGCTACACCTTC
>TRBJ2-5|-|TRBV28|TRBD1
CASRKGQGNQETQYF
TGTGCCAGCAGGAAGGGACAGGGAAACCAAGAGACCCAGTACTTC
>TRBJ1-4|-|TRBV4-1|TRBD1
CASSPYRGENEKLFF
TGCGCCAGCAGCCCTTACAGGGGGGAGAATGAAAAACTGTTTTTT
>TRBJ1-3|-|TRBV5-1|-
CASSSRDTPGNTIYF
TGCGCCAGCAGCTCCCGGGACACCCCTGGAAACACCATATATTTT
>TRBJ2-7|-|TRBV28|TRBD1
CASRSGQGSYEQYF
TGTGCCAGCAGATCTGGACAGGGATCCTACGAGCAGTACTTC
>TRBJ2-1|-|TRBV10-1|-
CASSEALNEQFF
TGCGCCAGCAGTGAGGCACTCAATGAGCAGTTCTTC
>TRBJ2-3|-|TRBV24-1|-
CATSDSYRGPDTQYF
TGTGCCACCAGTGATTCCTACCGGGGGCCAGATACGCAGTATTTT
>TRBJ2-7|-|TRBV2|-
CASRGLGGTGSYEQYF
TGTGCCAGCAGGGGATTGGGCGGGACGGGCTCCTACGAGCAGTACTTC
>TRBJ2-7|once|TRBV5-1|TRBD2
CASSLGAGRDEQYF
TGCGCCAGCAGCTTGGGGGCAGGGAGGGACGAGCAGTACTTC
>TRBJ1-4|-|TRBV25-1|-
CASSPGTRRGEKLFF
TGTGCCAGCAGCCCAGGGACGAGGAGAGGTGAAAAACTGTTTTTT
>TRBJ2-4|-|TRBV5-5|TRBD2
CASSLTSGRENIQYF
TGTGCCAGCAGCTTGACTAGCGGGAGGGAAAACATTCAGTACTTC
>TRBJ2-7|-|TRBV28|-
CASHRRENIHEQYF
TGTGCCAGCCACCGCAGGGAAAATATCCACGAGCAGTACTTC
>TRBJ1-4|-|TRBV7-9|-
CASSLGRINEKLFF
TGTGCCAGCAGCTTGGGGCGGATTAATGAAAAACTGTTTTTT
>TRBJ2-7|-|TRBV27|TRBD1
CASSPGQGGYEQYF
TGTGCCAGCAGTCCGGGACAGGGGGGCTACGAGCAGTACTTC
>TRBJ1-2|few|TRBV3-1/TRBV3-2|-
CASSQVQGPIVYTF
TGTGCCAGCAGCCAAGTACAGGGTCCAATTGTCTACACCTTC
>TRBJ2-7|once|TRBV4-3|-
CASSQDLASQYYEQYF
TGCGCCAGCAGCCAAGATTTGGCCTCACAGTACTACGAGCAGTACTTC
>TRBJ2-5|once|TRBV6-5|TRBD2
CASSYGRLAEETQYF
TGTGCCAGCAGTTACGGTCGACTAGCGGAAGAGACCCAGTACTTC
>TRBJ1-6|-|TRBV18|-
CASSPPSGGPGSPLHF
TGTGCCAGCTCACCACCGTCCGGGGGCCCGGGTTCACCCCTCCACTTT
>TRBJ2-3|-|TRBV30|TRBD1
CAWRRGQGIDTQYF
TGTGCCTGGAGGAGAGGACAGGGGATCGATACGCAGTATTTT
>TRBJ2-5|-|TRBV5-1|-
CASRNSLETQYF
TGCGCCAGCAGGAACAGTTTAGAGACCCAGTACTTC
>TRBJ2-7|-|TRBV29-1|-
CSARGLPHEQYF
TGCAGCGCCCGTGGACTACCCCACGAGCAGTACTTC
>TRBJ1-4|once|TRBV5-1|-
CASSAYRATNEKLFF
TGCGCCAGCAGCGCCTACAGGGCCACTAATGAAAAACTGTTTTTT
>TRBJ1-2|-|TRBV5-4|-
CASSLNRNYGYTF
TGTGCCAGCAGCTTGAACAGAAACTATGGCTACACCTTC
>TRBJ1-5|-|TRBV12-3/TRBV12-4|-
CASTWDNDQPQHF
TGTGCCAGCACTTGGGACAATGATCAGCCCCAGCATTTT
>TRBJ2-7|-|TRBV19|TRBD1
CASSRTGTGGANHEQYF
TGTGCCAGTAGTCGAACCGGGACAGGGGGCGCCAACCACGAGCAGTACTTC
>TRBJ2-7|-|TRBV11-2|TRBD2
CASSSIGVAGGLSYEQYF
TGTGCCAGCAGCTCCATCGGGGTAGCGGGAGGGTTATCCTACGAGCAGTACTTC
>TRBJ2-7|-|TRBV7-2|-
CASSQRAFGGGLDEQYF
TGTGCCAGCAGCCAAAGAGCCTTTGGAGGGGGCCTCGACGAGCAGTACTTC
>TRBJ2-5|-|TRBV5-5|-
CASSFPGQETQYF
TGTGCCAGCAGCTTCCCTGGGCAAGAGACCCAGTACTTC
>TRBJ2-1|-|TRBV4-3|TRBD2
CASSHGLAGYNEQFF
TGCGCCAGCAGCCACGGACTAGCGGGGTACAATGAGCAGTTCTTC
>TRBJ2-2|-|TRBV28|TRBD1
CASSLYQGAGELFF
TGTGCCAGCAGTTTATACCAGGGGGCCGGGGAGCTGTTTTTT
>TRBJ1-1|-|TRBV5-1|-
CASSFGNTEAFF
TGCGCCAGCAGCTTCGGGAACACTGAAGCTTTCTTT
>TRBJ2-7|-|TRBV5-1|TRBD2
CASSSLAGGPNEQYF
TGCGCCAGCAGCTCCTTAGCGGGAGGGCCCAACGAGCAGTACTTC
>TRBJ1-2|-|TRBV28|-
CASSFEGSYGYTF
TGTGCCAGCAGTTTTGAGGGTTCCTATGGCTACACCTTC
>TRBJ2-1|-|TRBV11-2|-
CASSVGQGLHNEQFF
TGTGCCAGCAGCGTCGGGCAGGGGCTCCACAATGAGCAGTTCTTC
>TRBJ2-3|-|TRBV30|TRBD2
CAWSRSGSSDTQYF
TGTGCCTGGAGTCGTAGCGGGAGCTCAGATACGCAGTATTTT
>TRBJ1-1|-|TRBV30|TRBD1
CAWTRLDRGSTEAFF
TGTGCCTGGACCCGACTCGACAGGGGTAGCACTGAAGCTTTCTTT
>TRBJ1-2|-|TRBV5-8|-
CASSAMHHYGYTF
TGTGCCAGCAGCGCCATGCACCACTATGGCTACACCTTC
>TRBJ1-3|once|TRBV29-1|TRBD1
CSVTGDGNTIYF
TGCAGCGTCACAGGGGATGGAAACACCATATATTTT
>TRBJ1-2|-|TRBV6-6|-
CASSLGLDGYTF
TGTGCCAGCAGTCTTGGGCTCGATGGCTACACCTTC
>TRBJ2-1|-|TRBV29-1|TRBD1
CSVGPGQGLDNEQFF
TGCAGCGTGGGACCGGGACAGGGTCTTGACAATGAGCAGTTCTTC
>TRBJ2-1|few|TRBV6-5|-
CASTGYNEQFF
TGTGCCAGCACCGGATACAATGAGCAGTTCTTC
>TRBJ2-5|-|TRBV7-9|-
CASSLLEVKGYF
TGTGCCAGCAGCTTATTGGAGGTAAAGGGATACTTC
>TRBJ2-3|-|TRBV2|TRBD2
CASKGLAAADTQYF
TGTGCCAGCAAGGGACTAGCGGCCGCAGATACGCAGTATTTT
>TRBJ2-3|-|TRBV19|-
CASSPLWGAGDTQYF
TGTGCCAGTAGTCCCCTGTGGGGGGCAGGAGATACGCAGTATTTT
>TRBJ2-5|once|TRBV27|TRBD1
CASSTKGPSPGQGARETQYF
TGTGCCAGCAGTACGAAAGGGCCTTCACCGGGACAGGGGGCCCGAGAGACCCAGTACTTC
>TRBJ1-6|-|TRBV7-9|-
CASSQGSAGNSPLHF
TGTGCCAGCAGCCAGGGGTCAGCGGGGAATTCACCCCTCCACTTT
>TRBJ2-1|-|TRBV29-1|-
CSVPMGLSVVDEQFF
TGCAGCGTACCCATGGGGTTGAGTGTGGTTGATGAGCAGTTCTTC
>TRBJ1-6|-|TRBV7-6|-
CASSSLRDGDSPLHF
TGTGCCAGCAGCTCGCTCAGGGACGGAGACTCACCCCTCCACTTT
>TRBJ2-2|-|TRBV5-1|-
CASSLAAAGKAGELFF
TGCGCCAGCAGCTTGGCGGCCGCGGGAAAGGCCGGGGAGCTGTTTTTT